A single sample gave rise to the 17 T cell receptor beta chains below, sequenced in a study of T cell repertoires in cytomegalovirus infection. TCRdb independently ran MiXCR on the reads; one entry per CDR3 protein. The table records around 740,000 distinct CDR3 sequences, less than 40% of them present only once. The sequenced sample consisted of PBMCs. The receptors originated from a human donor in good health (CMV status not recorded). Some clones in this sample may be carry-over from other donors' samples.

The J gene is TRBJ2-7, the V gene TRBV12-3 or TRBV12-4; D uncertain. V lost 3 bases and J 4 bases, leaving 7 bases between the germline ends. The CDR3 consists of 12 residues. CDR3 sequence (DNA): TGTGCCAGCAGTTTTGAGGATTACGAGCAGTACTTC. Translating gives CASSFEDYEQYF.

The chain carries TRBV20-1 and TRBJ1-4, with D unclear. V gave up 1 base and J gave up 8 bases, with 5 bases separating them. The germline V gene encodes CDR1 DFQATT and CDR2 SNEGSKA (reference sequence). This CDR3 comprises 11 residues. The DNA of the CDR3 is TGCAGTGCTAGAGTACTCGAAAAACTGTTTTTT. This translates into CSARVLEKLFF.

This clonotype occurred many times. The chain combines TRBV7-9 with TRBJ1-1; D unresolved. The CDR3 contains 14 residues. Between the trimmed V and J ends, which lost 1 base and 6 bases, there was a span of 12 bases. Per germline, CDR1 SEHNR and CDR2 FQNEAQ (reference sequence). The DNA for the CDR3 is TGTGCCAGCAGCTTAGTGGGAGGCAACGCTGAAGCTTTCTTT. Translated, it gives CASSLVGGNAEAFF.

This clonotype came up a few times. The chain recombines TRBV12-3 or TRBV12-4 with TRBJ2-7; perhaps TRBD2 as D (5 bases). This CDR3 comprises 15 residues. V was trimmed by 7 bases and J by 6 bases, leaving 22 bases between them. CDR3 bases: TGTGCCAGCACTCCCTCGGGGAGCTTATTGGGCGAGCAGTACTTC. Translated, it gives CASTPSGSLLGEQYF.

This chain uses TRBV2 with TRBJ1-2; TRBD1 is a possible D gene (5 bases). The V end was cut by 6 bases, the J end by 0 bases, with 14 bases between. In germline, CDR1 is SNHLY, CDR2 FYNNEI. CDR3 length equals 15 residues. CDR3 nucleotide sequence: TGTGCCAGCAGAAGCCAGGACATTACTAACTATGGCTACACCTTC. This gives the protein CASRSQDITNYGYTF.

V is TRBV5-1 and J is TRBJ2-3; D ambiguous. CDR3 size: 13 residues. V lost 5 bases, J lost 2 bases, and 9 bases lay in between. CDR1 and CDR2 (germline): SGHRS, YFSETQ. CDR3 sequence reads: CASRGVITDTQYF. DNA of the CDR3: TGCGCCAGCAGGGGTGTTATCACAGATACGCAGTATTTT.

The chain joins TRBV11-1 to TRBJ2-1; D is undetermined. V lost 5 bases, J lost 0 bases, and 17 bases lay in between. This CDR3 contains 17 residues. Looked up from germline, CDR1 is SGHAT and CDR2 is FQDESV (reference sequence). The CDR3 DNA follows: TGTGCCAGCAGCCAGTCTTCTTGGGGTCTCTCCTACAATGAGCAGTTCTTC. Its translation: CASSQSSWGLSYNEQFF. The whole variable domain, filled in from reference TRBV11-1 and TRBJ2-1, reads EAEVAQSPRYKITEKSQAVAFWCDPISGHATLYWYRQILGQGPELLVQFQDESVVDDSQLPKDRFSAERLKGVDSTLKIQPAELGDSAMYLCASSQSSWGLSYNEQFFGPGTRLTVL.

The chain joins TRBV7-8 to TRBJ2-5, with D maybe TRBD1 (5 bases). The germline gives CDR1 SGHVS, CDR2 FQNEAQ. Between the trimmed V and J ends, which lost 0 bases and 5 bases, there was a span of 7 bases. This CDR3 comprises 13 residues. The CDR3 bases are TGTGCCAGCAGCTTAGCGCAGGGCGAGACCCAGTACTTC. Translated, it gives CASSLAQGETQYF.

V and J are TRBV20-1 and TRBJ2-2; D might be TRBD1 (6 bases). Looked up from germline, CDR1 is DFQATT and CDR2 is SNEGSKA (reference sequence). V was cut by 6 bases and J by 7 bases, with 21 bases left in between. This CDR3 has 15 residues. DNA of the CDR3: TGCAGTGCGAGACAGGCAACTGGGGCTTTCGGGGAGCTGTTTTTT. It is translated as CSARQATGAFGELFF.

This clonotype was seen repeatedly, ten times or more. The chain has TRBV28 and TRBJ1-5, with D hard to call. CDR3 length equals 15 residues. Germline V gives CDR1 MDHEN, CDR2 SYDVKM. The V gene lost 3 bases and the J gene lost 0 bases, with 9 bases spanning the gap. The CDR3 region is CASSFGGGSNQPQHF. CDR3 in DNA: TGTGCCAGCAGTTTTGGTGGAGGTAGCAATCAGCCCCAGCATTTT.

Many counts were recorded for this clonotype. V and J are TRBV7-6 and TRBJ2-3; 7 positions agree with TRBD1. The germline gives CDR1 SGHVS, CDR2 FNYEAQ. This CDR3 spans 16 amino acids. Germline trimming cut 5 bases from V and 1 base from J; bases unmatched to any gene: 9. The CDR3 protein is CASSRGGGGRTDTQYF. CDR3 bases: TGTGCCAGCAGCCGAGGGGGCGGCGGCCGCACAGATACGCAGTATTTT.

A few counts support this clonotype. The V and J genes are TRBV28 and TRBJ2-7; 7 positions agree with TRBD1. Germline V gene lookup returns CDR1 MDHEN and CDR2 SYDVKM. The V gene end was trimmed by 5 bases and the J gene end by 2 bases; junction bases not matched to a gene: 24. This CDR3 comprises 20 residues. CDR3 protein: CASSPPHVRGRFLKAYEQYF. CDR3 nucleotide sequence: TGTGCCAGCAGTCCCCCCCATGTGAGGGGGCGGTTCCTAAAGGCCTACGAGCAGTACTTC. Filled out from reference TRBV28 and TRBJ2-7, the complete variable domain reads DVKVTQSSRYLVKRTGEKVFLECVQDMDHENMFWYRQDPGLGLRLIYFSYDVKMKEKGDIPEGYSVSREKKERFSLILESASTNQTSMYLCASSPPHVRGRFLKAYEQYFGPGTRLTVT.

This clonotype has a handful of counts. The chain couples TRBV14 to TRBJ1-1; D uncertain. V dropped 2 bases and J dropped 2 bases, with 6 bases sitting between them. Looked up from germline, CDR1 is SGHDN and CDR2 is FVKESK. The CDR3 has 13 amino acids. The CDR3 here is CASSQNTNTEAFF. CDR3 coding DNA: TGTGCCAGCAGCCAAAACACCAACACTGAAGCTTTCTTT.

This sequence joins TRBV6-5 and TRBJ1-5; D ambiguous. The germline CDR1 and CDR2 sequences are MNHEY and SVGAGI. Trimming pared 0 bases from V and 4 bases from J, leaving 10 bases between. The CDR3 spans 15 residues. The CDR3 nucleotides read TGTGCCAGCAGTTACTCGAGGGATGGTAATCAGCCCCAGCATTTT. Amino acids: CASSYSRDGNQPQHF.

The V gene is TRBV12-3 or TRBV12-4, the J gene TRBJ1-2, with D uncertain. The CDR3 contains 11 residues. Deletions cut 8 bases from V and 4 bases from J, with 8 bases between. The CDR3 nucleotides read TGTGCCAGCGGGAGAGGCTATGGCTACACCTTC. This codes for CASGRGYGYTF.

There are a few counts of this clonotype. The genes are TRBV7-9 and TRBJ2-6; TRBD1 matches 9 bases. The CDR3 runs to 18 residues. Germline values: CDR1 SEHNR, CDR2 FQNEAQ (reference sequence). V lost 4 bases to trimming and J lost 4 bases; unmatched junction nucleotides: 11. Here the CDR3 reads CASSSPDRGSDGANVLTF. The CDR3 nucleotides read TGTGCCAGCAGCTCTCCGGACAGGGGAAGTGACGGGGCCAACGTCCTGACTTTC.

The chain carries TRBV4-1 and TRBJ2-3; unclear D gene. There are 15 residues in the CDR3. Germline CDR1 MGHRA, CDR2 YSYEKL. V lost 5 bases and J lost 3, with 15 bases in between. CDR3 residues: CASSARQDPTDTQYF. DNA of the CDR3: TGCGCCAGCAGCGCGCGGCAAGACCCGACAGATACGCAGTATTTT.